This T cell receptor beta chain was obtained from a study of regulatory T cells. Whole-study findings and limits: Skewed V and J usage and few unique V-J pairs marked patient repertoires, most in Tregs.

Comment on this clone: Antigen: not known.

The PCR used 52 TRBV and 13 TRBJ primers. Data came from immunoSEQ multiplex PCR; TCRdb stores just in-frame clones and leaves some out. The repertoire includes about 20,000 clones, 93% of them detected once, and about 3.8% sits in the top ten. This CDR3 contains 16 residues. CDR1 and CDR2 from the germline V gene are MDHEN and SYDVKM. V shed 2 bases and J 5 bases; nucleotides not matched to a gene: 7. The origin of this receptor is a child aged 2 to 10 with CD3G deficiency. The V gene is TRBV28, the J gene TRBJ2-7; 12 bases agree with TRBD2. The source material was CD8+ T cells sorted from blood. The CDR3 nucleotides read TGTGCCAGCAGTTTAGCCGGGACTAGCGGGTTCGACGAGCAGTACTTC. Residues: CASSLAGTSGFDEQYF.